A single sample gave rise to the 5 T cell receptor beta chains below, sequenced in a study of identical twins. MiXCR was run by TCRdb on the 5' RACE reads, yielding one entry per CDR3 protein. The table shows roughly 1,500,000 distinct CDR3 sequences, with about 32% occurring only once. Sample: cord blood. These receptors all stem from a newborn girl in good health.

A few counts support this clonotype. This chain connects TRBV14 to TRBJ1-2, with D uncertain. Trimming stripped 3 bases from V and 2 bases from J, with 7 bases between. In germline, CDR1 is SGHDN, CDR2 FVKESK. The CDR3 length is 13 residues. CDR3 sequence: CASSQVHNYGYTF. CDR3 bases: TGTGCCAGCAGCCAGGTCCACAACTATGGCTACACCTTC.

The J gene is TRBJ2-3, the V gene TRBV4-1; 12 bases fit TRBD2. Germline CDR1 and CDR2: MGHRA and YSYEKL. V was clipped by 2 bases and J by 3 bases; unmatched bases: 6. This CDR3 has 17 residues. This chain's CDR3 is CASSQSPSGRATDTQYF. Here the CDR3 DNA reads TGCGCCAGCAGCCAATCTCCTAGCGGGAGGGCTACAGATACGCAGTATTTT.

The CDR3 sequence is CTSSPSGSSYNEQFF. CDR3 bases: TGTACCAGCAGCCCCAGCGGTAGCTCCTACAATGAGCAGTTCTTC. This rearrangement joins TRBV7-2 to TRBJ2-1; a weak D match, TRBD2 (5 bases). Germline lookup yields CDR1 SGHTA and CDR2 FQGNSA. Trimming shortened V by 5 bases and J by 0 bases, and 11 bases separated the two germline ends. The CDR3 is made up of 15 amino acids.

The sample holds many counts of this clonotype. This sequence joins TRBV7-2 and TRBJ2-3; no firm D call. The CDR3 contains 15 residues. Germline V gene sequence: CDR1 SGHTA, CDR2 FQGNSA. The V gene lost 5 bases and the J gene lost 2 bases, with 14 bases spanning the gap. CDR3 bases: TGTGCCAGCAGCCTGTATGGCAGCTTCACAGATACGCAGTATTTT. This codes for CASSLYGSFTDTQYF.

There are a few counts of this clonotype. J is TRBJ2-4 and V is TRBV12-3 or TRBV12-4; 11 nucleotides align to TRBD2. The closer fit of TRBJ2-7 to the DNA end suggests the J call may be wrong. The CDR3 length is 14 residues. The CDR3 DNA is TGTGCCTGCAATAGCGGGGGGGCCCCCTACGAGCAGTACTTC. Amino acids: CACNSGGAPYEQYF.